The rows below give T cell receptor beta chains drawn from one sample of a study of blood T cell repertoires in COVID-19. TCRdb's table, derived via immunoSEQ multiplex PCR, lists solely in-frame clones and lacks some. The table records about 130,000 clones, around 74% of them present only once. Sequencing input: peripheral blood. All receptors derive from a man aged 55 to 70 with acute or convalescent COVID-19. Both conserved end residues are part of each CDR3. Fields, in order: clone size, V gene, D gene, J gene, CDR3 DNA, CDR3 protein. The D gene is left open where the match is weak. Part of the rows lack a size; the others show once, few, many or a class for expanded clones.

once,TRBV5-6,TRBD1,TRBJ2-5,TGTGCCAGCAGCCAGGGACAGGGAGGTCGAGGGGCCCAGTACTTC,CASSQGQGGRGAQYF
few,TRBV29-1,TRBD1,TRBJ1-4,TGCAGCGTTGGGGGACAGGGAAAAGTAGGACTGTTTTTT,CSVGGQGKVGLFF
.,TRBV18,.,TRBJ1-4,TGTGCCAGCTCACCGTGGAGGGGATCTAATGAAAAACTGTTTTTT,CASSPWRGSNEKLFF
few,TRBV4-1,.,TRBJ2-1,TGCGCCAGCAGGCCCTTATCGGGGGAGCAGTTCTTC,CASRPLSGEQFF
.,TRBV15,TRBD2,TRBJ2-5,TGTGCCACCAGCAGAGCCGGGAGGTCAGAGACCCAGTACTTC,CATSRAGRSETQYF
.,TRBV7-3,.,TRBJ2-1,TGTGCCAGCAGCCAGGCCAACGGGGGGCGGAATGAGCAGTTCTTC,CASSQANGGRNEQFF
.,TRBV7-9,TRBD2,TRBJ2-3,TGTGCCAGCAGCTTAGAACGGACTAGCGGGGGGAGCACAGATACGCAGTATTTT,CASSLERTSGGSTDTQYF
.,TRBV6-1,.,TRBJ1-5,TGTGCCAGCAGTGAATCTATAGCGTCTCAGCCCCAGCATTTT,CASSESIASQPQHF
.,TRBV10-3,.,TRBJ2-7,TGTGCCATCAGTGAGGGCAGGGTAGGATACGAGCAGTACTTC,CAISEGRVGYEQYF
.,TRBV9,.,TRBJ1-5,TGTGCCAGCAGCGCGAGCTCAGGGGGCAATCAGCCCCAGCATTTT,CASSASSGGNQPQHF
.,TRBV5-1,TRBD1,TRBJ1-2,TGCGCCAGCAGCGTACAGGGGGACTATGGCTACACCTTC,CASSVQGDYGYTF
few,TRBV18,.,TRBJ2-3,TGTGCCAGCTCACGATCTACCGACACAGATACGCAGTATTTT,CASSRSTDTDTQYF
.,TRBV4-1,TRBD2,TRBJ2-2,TGCGCCAGCAGGGAAAGAGGAGCTCTAGCGGAGAACACCGGGGAGCTGTTTTTT,CASRERGALAENTGELFF
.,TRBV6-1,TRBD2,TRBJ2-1,TGTGCCAGCTCGGGGGGGGTCTCCTACAATGAGCAGTTCTTC,CASSGGVSYNEQFF
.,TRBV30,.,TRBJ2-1,TGTGCCTGGAGTCAAACGGGTGGAGGGCACAATGAGCAGTTCTTC,CAWSQTGGGHNEQFF
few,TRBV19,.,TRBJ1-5,TGTGCCAGTAGTCCCCGCAATCGCGGATACAGCAATCAGCCCCAGCATTTT,CASSPRNRGYSNQPQHF
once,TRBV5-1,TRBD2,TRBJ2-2,TGCGCCAGCAGATATCTGGCGGGAGTAACCGGGGAGCTGTTTTTT,CASRYLAGVTGELFF
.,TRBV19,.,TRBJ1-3,TGTGCCAGTAGACCAAACGACAGAAGCTCTGGAAACACCATATATTTT,CASRPNDRSSGNTIYF
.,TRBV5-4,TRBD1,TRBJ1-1,TGTGCCAGCAACCCACAGGGGGAGTGGACTGAAGCTTTCTTT,CASNPQGEWTEAFF
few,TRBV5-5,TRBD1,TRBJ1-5,TGTGCCAGCAGCCCGGGACAGGGGGCACAGCCCCAGCATTTT,CASSPGQGAQPQHF
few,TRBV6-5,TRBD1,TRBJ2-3,TGTGCCAGCAGTTACGAGACAGGGTACACAGATACGCAGTATTTT,CASSYETGYTDTQYF
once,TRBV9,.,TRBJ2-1,TGTGCCAGCAGCGTAAGGCAGGGGGGAGCCTCGGAGCAGTTCTTC,CASSVRQGGASEQFF
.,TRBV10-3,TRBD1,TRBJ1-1,TGTGCCATCAGCGGGACAGGAGTCACTGAAGCTTTCTTT,CAISGTGVTEAFF
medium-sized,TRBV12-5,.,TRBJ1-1,TGTGCTAGTGGTTTGGTACGGGGCACTGAAGCTTTCTTT,CASGLVRGTEAFF
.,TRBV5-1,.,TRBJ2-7,TGCGCCAGCAGGTCCATCGGGAGCTACGAGCAGTACTTC,CASRSIGSYEQYF
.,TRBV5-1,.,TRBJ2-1,TGCGCCAGCAGCCGTCAGGGCCCGAGCTCCTACAATGAGCAGTTCTTC,CASSRQGPSSYNEQFF
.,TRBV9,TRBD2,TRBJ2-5,TGTGCCAGCAGTCGTCCCCGGGGGGGCCAAGAGACCCAGTACTTC,CASSRPRGGQETQYF
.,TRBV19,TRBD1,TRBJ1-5,TGTGCCAGTAGTGTCCGGACAGGGGGCGACAATCAGCCCCAGCATTTT,CASSVRTGGDNQPQHF
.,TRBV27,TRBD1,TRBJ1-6,TGTGCCAGCAGGGGTGGACAGGGCCTTAATTCACCCCTCCACTTT,CASRGGQGLNSPLHF
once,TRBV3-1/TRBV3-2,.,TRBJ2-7,TGTGCCAGCAGCCCGGCACAGGCCTACGAGCAGTACTTC,CASSPAQAYEQYF
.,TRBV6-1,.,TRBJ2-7,TGTGCCAGCAGTGAGTACCGTATTGAGTTC,CASSEYRIEF
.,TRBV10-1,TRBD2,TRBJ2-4,TGCGCCAGCAGTGAGGGCAATAGCGGGGGGCGAGCCAAAAACATTCAGTACTTC,CASSEGNSGGRAKNIQYF
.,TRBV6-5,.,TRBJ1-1,TGTGCCAGCAGCAAAGGGAGTACTGAAGCTTTCTTT,CASSKGSTEAFF
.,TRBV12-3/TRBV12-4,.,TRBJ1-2,TGTGCCAGCAGTTTCTCACCTCAGGGTGGCTACACCTTC,CASSFSPQGGYTF
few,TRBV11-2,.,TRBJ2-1,TGTGCCAGCAGCCTCCCTTACAATGAGCAGTTCTTC,CASSLPYNEQFF
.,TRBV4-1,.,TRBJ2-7,TGCGCCAGCAGCCAAGAATCAGGGTTTAACGAGCAGTACTTC,CASSQESGFNEQYF
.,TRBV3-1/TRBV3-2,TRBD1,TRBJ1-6,TGTGCCAGCAGCCATCAGGGGGGAAATTCACCCCTCCACTTT,CASSHQGGNSPLHF
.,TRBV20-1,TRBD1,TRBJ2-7,TGCAGTGCTAGTGCGGGCAGGGGGCGCCCGTATTCCTACGAGCAGTACTTC,CSASAGRGRPYSYEQYF
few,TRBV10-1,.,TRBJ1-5,TGCGCCAGCACCCCTTCGGGGGATCAGCCCCAGCATTTT,CASTPSGDQPQHF
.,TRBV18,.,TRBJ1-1,TGTGCCAGCTCACCCGCAATCGGTATGGAAGCTTTCTTT,CASSPAIGMEAFF
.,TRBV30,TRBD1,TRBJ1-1,TGTGCCTGCCAGGGGGCGACTAACACTGAAGCTTTCTTT,CACQGATNTEAFF
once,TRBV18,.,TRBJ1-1,TGTGCCAGCTCACCTTCTCCGGGGAACACTGAAGCTTTCTTT,CASSPSPGNTEAFF
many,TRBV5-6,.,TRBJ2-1,TGTGCCAGCAGCTTGAGCGCAACCTACAATGAGCAGTTCTTC,CASSLSATYNEQFF
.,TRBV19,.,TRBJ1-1,TGTGCCAGTAGTATCTATCCAGGGCGAGGAATAATGAACACTGAAGCTTTCTTT,CASSIYPGRGIMNTEAFF
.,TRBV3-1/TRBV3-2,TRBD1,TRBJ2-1,TGTGCCAGCAGCTCTCGGGACAGGGGCCCGGAGCAGTTCTTC,CASSSRDRGPEQFF
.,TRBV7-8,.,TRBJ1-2,TGTGCCAGCAGCCGCGGTATGAGGTCGGGCTACACCTTC,CASSRGMRSGYTF
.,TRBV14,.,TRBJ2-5,TGTGCCAGCAGCCCGCCTGGACAGCGATTGACTGAGACCCAGTACTTC,CASSPPGQRLTETQYF
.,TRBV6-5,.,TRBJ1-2,TGTGCCACTCTGGACAGTTTTAACTATGGCTACACCTTC,CATLDSFNYGYTF
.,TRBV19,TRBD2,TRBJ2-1,TGTGCCAGTAGTATGGGGGGGACTAGCGGGAGTTATGAGCAGTTCTTC,CASSMGGTSGSYEQFF
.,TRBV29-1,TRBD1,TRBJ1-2,TGCAGCGCCTCGGGACAGGGGTATGGCTACACCTTC,CSASGQGYGYTF
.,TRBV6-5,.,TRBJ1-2,TGTGCCAGCAACAACGCAGGGAACTATGGCTACACCTTC,CASNNAGNYGYTF
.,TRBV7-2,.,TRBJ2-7,TGTGCCAGCAGCTTAAACCGCAGGTACTACGAGCAGTACTTC,CASSLNRRYYEQYF
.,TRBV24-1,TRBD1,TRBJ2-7,TGTGCCACCAGTGATACGCCGGGACAGGGGTTTTACGAGCAGTACTTC,CATSDTPGQGFYEQYF
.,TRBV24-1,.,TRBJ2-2,TGTGCCACCAGTGATTTTTGGTTCTTTCAGGGTTGTATTAGGGAGCTGTTTTTT,CATSDFWFFQGCIRELFF
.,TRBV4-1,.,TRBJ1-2,TGCGCCAGCAGGGCCCTCGACAGAGATTCATACTATGGCTACACCTTC,CASRALDRDSYYGYTF
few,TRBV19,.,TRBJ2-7,TGTGCCAGTAGTCCTGAGACAGGAAAGGTGACCTACGAGCAGTACTTC,CASSPETGKVTYEQYF
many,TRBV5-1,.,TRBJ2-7,TGCGCCAGCAGCTTGGGCAGTGGTGAGGCTAGCGAGCAGTACTTC,CASSLGSGEASEQYF
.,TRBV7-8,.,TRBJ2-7,TGTGCCAGCAGCTTAAATCAGGCGGGTCCCTACGAGCAGTACTTC,CASSLNQAGPYEQYF